This TCR beta chain emerged from a study of post-analysis software for immune sequencing data (dated by TCRdb to about 2015). With regard to the full study: Relapsing-remitting, secondary progressive and progressive-relapsing multiple sclerosis were recorded as disease courses, and subtype annotation was lacking for some patients. Patient repertoires were compared against 11 previously published healthy control repertoires from donors aged roughly 6 to 28 years. A subset of samples was prepared in parallel using single-end sample barcoding, then pooled and co-amplified after Illumina adapter ligation. Beyond this particular receptor, the publication reports: The control group was slightly older than the multiple sclerosis patient group. Significantly higher frequencies in patients than in controls were found for about 5 TRBV segments, including TRBV5-6, TRBV5-1 and TRBV20-1. When samples were clustered directly using the F measure, samples prepared in the same batch co-clustered strongly, which prompted a batch-effect correction. Significantly lower normalized Chao1 diversity was found in multiple sclerosis patients than in controls, suggesting substantial peripheral T-cell clonal expansion.

To demonstrate the VDJtools post-analysis software, TCR beta repertoires were profiled from the peripheral blood of 13 young patients with multiple sclerosis. The patients with multiple sclerosis were children and adolescents between roughly 6 and 15 years of age. In the case of this clonotype: Its antigen specificity is not known. Base qualities were left out, and no much larger clone turns up one base away.

Library prep was done by PCR. Sequencing took place on an Illumina HiSeq 2500. To reduce PCR and sequencing biases, unique molecular identifiers were built into the TCR beta cDNA libraries. Some 500,000 cDNA molecules were obtained for every 1 to 10 million input T cells, so each molecule roughly corresponded to one T cell. The patient libraries were prepared and sequenced with the same protocol used for the earlier healthy control dataset. Samples belonging to the same batch were prepared together, multiplexed and sequenced on a shared HiSeq lane. In the authors' own workflow: MIGEC handled the raw barcoded reads, throwing out single-read molecular identifier groups before consensus assembly and CDR3 extraction. Clonotype tables were post-analysed with VDJtools, and diversity was normalized by down-sampling all datasets to the smallest sample size. Repertoire overlap clustering matched CDR3 amino acid but not nucleotide sequences to correct batch-related cross-sample contamination. TCRdb reran the public reads through fastp at Q25 and MiXCR, keeping productive beta chains. Rows are combined by CDR3 protein, so each entry shows the most common genes and DNA. TCRdb's processing, not the study's, gives the V and J calls here. This sample has some 690,000 distinct CDR3 sequences in its table, and about 60% of those were observed once. The ten most abundant clones make up around 11% of the sample.

The germline V gene provides CDR1 SGHRS and CDR2 YFSETQ. V gives up 2 bases and J gives up 8 bases, and the segment between their germline ends measures 19 bases. The CDR3 covers 15 residues, taking in both the cysteine and the phenylalanine. The read is trimmed to its CDR3 DNA, 45 bases read in frame from base 1. This TCR derives from a girl aged 2-10 years with multiple sclerosis. Recombination connected TRBV5-1 to TRBJ1-2; TRBD1 is a weak D gene call, 5 bases matching. Input material: blood. The CDR3 has the sequence CASSFDRTAMGGYTF. The DNA is TGCGCCAGCAGCTTCGACAGAACGGCGATGGGGGGCTACACCTTC.